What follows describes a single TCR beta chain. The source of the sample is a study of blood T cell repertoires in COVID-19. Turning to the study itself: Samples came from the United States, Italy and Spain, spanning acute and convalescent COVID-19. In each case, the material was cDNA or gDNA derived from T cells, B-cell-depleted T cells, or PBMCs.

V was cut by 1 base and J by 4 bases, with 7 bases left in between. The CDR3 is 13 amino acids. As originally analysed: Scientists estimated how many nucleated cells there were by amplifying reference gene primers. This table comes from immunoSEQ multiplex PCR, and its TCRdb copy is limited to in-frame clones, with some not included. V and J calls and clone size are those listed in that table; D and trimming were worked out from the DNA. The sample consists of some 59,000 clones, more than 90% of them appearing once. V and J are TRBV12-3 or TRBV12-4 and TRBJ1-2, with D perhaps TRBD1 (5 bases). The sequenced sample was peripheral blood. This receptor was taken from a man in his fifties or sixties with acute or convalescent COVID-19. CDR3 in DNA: TGTGCCAGCAGTTTAGAGGGGTTCTATGGCTACACCTTC. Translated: CASSLEGFYGYTF.